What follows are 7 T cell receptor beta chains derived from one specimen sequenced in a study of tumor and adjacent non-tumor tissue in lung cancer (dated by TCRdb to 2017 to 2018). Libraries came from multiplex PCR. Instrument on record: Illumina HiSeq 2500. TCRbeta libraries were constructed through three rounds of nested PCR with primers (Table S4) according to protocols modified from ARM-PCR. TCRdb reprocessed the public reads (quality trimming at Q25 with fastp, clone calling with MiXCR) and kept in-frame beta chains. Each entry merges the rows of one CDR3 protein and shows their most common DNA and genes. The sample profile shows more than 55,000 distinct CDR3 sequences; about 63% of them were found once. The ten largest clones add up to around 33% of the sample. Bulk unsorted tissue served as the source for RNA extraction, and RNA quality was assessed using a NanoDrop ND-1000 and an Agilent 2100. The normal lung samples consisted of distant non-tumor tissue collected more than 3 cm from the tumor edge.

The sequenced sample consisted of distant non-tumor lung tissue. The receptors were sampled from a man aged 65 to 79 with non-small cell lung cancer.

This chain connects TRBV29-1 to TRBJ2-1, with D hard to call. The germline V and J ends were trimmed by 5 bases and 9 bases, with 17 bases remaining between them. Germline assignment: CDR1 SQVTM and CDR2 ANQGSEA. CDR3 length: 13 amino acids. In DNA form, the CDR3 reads TGCAGCGTTACTCAGGTCAGCACCCGTGAGCAGTTCTTC. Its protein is CSVTQVSTREQFF.

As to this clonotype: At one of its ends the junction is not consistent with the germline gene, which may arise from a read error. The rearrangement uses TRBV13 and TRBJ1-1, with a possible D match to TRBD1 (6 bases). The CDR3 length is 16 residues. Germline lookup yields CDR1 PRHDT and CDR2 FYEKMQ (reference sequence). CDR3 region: CASSLKTGGLNTKAFF. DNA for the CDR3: TGTGCCAGCAGCTTGAAGACCGGGGGCCTGAACACTAAAGCTTTCTTT.

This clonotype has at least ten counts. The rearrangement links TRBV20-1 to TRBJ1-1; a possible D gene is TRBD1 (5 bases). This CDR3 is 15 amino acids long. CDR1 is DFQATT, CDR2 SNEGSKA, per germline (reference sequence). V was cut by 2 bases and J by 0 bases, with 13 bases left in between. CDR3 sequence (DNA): TGCAGTGCTAGATATTCGGGACGGCTGAACACTGAAGCTTTCTTT. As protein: CSARYSGRLNTEAFF.

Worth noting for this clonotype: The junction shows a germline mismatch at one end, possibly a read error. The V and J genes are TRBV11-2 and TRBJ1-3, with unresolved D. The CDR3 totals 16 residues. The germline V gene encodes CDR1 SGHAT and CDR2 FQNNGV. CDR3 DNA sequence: TGTGCCAGTAGCTTAGATCTCGGGATGAGCGGAAACACCATATATTTT. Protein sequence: CASSLDLGMSGNTIYF.

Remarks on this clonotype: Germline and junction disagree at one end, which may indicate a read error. In nucleotides, the CDR3 is TGTACCAGTAGCCCGGGGACAGGGTTCTCCTACAAGCAGTACTTC. It specifies CTSSPGTGFSYKQYF. The chain recombines TRBV5-4 with TRBJ2-7; TRBD1 agrees at 9 bases. Germline V gene data show CDR1 as SGHNT and CDR2 as YYREEE (reference sequence). CDR3 length: 15 amino acids. Full variable domain (outside the CDR3, taken from reference TRBV5-4 and TRBJ2-7): ETGVTQSPTHLIKTRGQQVTLRCSSQSGHNTVSWYQQALGQGPQFIFQYYREEENGRGNFPPRFSGLQFPNYSSELNVNALELDDSALYLCTSSPGTGFSYKQYFGPGTRLTVT.

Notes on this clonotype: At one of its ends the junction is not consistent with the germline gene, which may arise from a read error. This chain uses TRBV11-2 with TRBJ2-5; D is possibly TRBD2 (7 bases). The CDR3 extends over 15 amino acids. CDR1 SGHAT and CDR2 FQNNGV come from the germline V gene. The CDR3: CTSSLCRGGREIQYF. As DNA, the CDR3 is TGTACCAGCAGCTTATGCAGGGGAGGGAGAGAGATCCAGTACTTC.

CDR3 amino acids: CASTPGTGSGANVLTF. CDR3 DNA sequence: TGCGCCAGCACTCCCGGGACAGGGTCCGGGGCCAACGTCCTGACTTTC. The V gene is TRBV10-2, the J gene TRBJ2-6; 9 bases align to TRBD1. The CDR3 sequence is 16 residues long. Germline V lookup: CDR1 WSHSY, CDR2 SAAADI. V shed 7 bases, J shed 4 bases, and the junction held 8 bases outside the gene matches.